This TCR beta chain emerged from a study of shared clonotypes between healthy human individuals. For the study at large: Those who served as donors were a couple of women and a few men between the ages of 18 and 49. Used for every donor were three CD4 naive, three CD4 memory, two CD8 naive and one CD8 memory plate.

V lost 5 bases, J lost 1 base, and 10 bases lay in between. The CDR3 spans 14 residues. Germline CDR1 is SGHNT and CDR2 is YYREEE (reference sequence). Replicate sorted-subset PCRs were loaded with around 220 ng DNA, 30,000 to 35,000 T cell genomes. The repertoire was sequenced with immunoSEQ multiplex PCR; TCRdb's copy has only in-frame clones and lacks some. The sample lists a few million clones, around nine tenths occurring once. As regards this clone: What it binds is not known.

Study outcomes and limitations: Naive CD4 clonotypes were shared across several donors at 4.5% to 6.5%.

Sequenced material: naive CD4+ T cells sorted from blood. Subset reported: CD45RA+ positively selected. The source of this sequence is a young man in good health. This chain links TRBV5-4 with TRBJ1-5; maybe TRBD1 (5 bases). For the CDR3, the DNA is TGTGCCAGCAGTCGGGGGGAGAGCAATCAGCCCCAGCATTTT. Protein product: CASSRGESNQPQHF. The full variable domain, with the rest looked up from reference TRBV5-4 and TRBJ1-5, is ETGVTQSPTHLIKTRGQQVTLRCSSQSGHNTVSWYQQALGQGPQFIFQYYREEENGRGNFPPRFSGLQFPNYSSELNVNALELDDSALYLCASSRGESNQPQHFGDGTRLSIL.